Reported below is one T cell receptor beta chain. Antigen specificity is unknown. Trimming took 2 bases from V and 1 from J; bases not matched to a gene: 9. This CDR3 has 17 residues. The germline CDR1 and CDR2 sequences are MRHNA and SNTAGT. The PCR contained 60 Vbeta and 13 Jbeta primers. TCRdb's table, derived via immunoSEQ multiplex PCR, lists solely in-frame clones and lacks some. Found here are some 180,000 clones, 65% to 90% of them singletons; the top ten hold approximately 1.2%. This entry is derived from a study of cytomegalovirus exposure and HLA in healthy donors. Points from the study as a whole: The availability of immune exposure information extended only to CMV serostatus.

Sequencing was done on a sample of PBMCs. This TCR was recovered from a girl aged 2 to 10 in good health and CMV-seropositive. This rearrangement joins TRBV6-4 to TRBJ2-3; 7 nucleotides match TRBD2. The CDR3 bases are TGTGCCAGCAGTGACGAGTTGGCGGGAGTGCGCACAGATACGCAGTATTTT. Protein product: CASSDELAGVRTDTQYF.